The 15 T cell receptor beta chains below all came from one sample that was sequenced in a study of cytomegalovirus exposure and HLA in healthy donors. Primers for the PCR totalled 60 Vbeta and 13 Jbeta. Produced via immunoSEQ multiplex PCR; TCRdb's table is partial and in-frame only. The data contain about 140,000 clones, around 80% of them singletons. Sequencing was performed on PBMCs. These receptors originate from a man aged 40-55 years in good health and CMV-seropositive.

The rearrangement uses TRBV4-1 and TRBJ2-7; TRBD2 is a possible D gene (6 bases). The CDR3 length is 15 residues. Deletions cut 0 bases from V and 2 bases from J, with 11 bases between. Germline CDR1 and CDR2: MGHRA and YSYEKL. CDR3 amino acids: CASSQDRGTTYEQYF. The CDR3 coding sequence is TGCGCCAGCAGCCAAGACCGGGGGACCACCTACGAGCAGTACTTC.

The chain joins TRBV11-1 to TRBJ2-1, with 10 positions matching TRBD2. Germline V lookup: CDR1 SGHAT, CDR2 FQDESV (reference sequence). V gave up 5 bases and J gave up 16 bases; unmatched junction bases: 20. The CDR3 contains 16 residues. The CDR3 region has the DNA TGTGCCAGCAGCCACCTCCCGCTAGCGGGAGACAGTTCGGGCTTCTTC. It codes for CASSHLPLAGDSSGFF.

This clone was counted a single time. The chain couples TRBV29-1 to TRBJ1-2; D is possibly TRBD1 (5 bases). The V and J ends lost 5 bases and 4 bases respectively, with 14 bases between them. Germline lookup yields CDR1 SQVTM and CDR2 ANQGSEA. The CDR3 is made up of 13 amino acids. Here the CDR3 reads CSVPGDSFYGYTF. For the CDR3, the DNA is TGCAGCGTTCCCGGGGACTCCTTCTATGGCTACACCTTC.

V gene TRBV18 combines with J gene TRBJ2-7; 7 nucleotides agree with TRBD1. This CDR3 spans 14 amino acids. Germline V lookup: CDR1 KGHSH, CDR2 LQKENI. V trimming: 3 bases; J trimming: 4 bases; junction bases outside the gene matches: 6. CDR3 sequence reads: CASSPDRAVYEQYF. The DNA for the CDR3 is TGTGCCAGCTCACCTGACAGGGCCGTTTACGAGCAGTACTTC.

This clone was observed once. This chain links TRBV7-8 with TRBJ1-1, with D perhaps matching TRBD1 (5 bases). CDR1 is SGHVS and CDR2 is FQNEAQ in the germline V gene. CDR3 length: 19 residues. The V end was cut by 2 bases, the J end by 0 bases, with 22 bases between. CDR3 sequence (DNA): TGTGCCAGCAGCTTATTCCCACCCCCGACAGCGAGATTGAACACTGAAGCTTTCTTT. This codes for CASSLFPPPTARLNTEAFF.

The chain couples TRBV4-3 to TRBJ2-1; TRBD1 agrees at 10 bases. After removal of 4 bases from V and 7 bases from J, the junction contained 4 bases not matched to a gene. CDR1 is LGHNA and CDR2 is YSLEER in the germline V gene. CDR3 length equals 14 residues. This CDR3 reads CASSPQGQGNEQFF. Written as DNA, the CDR3 is TGCGCCAGCAGCCCTCAGGGACAGGGGAATGAGCAGTTCTTC.

This chain connects TRBV7-2 to TRBJ1-6; D may be TRBD1 (6 bases). The CDR3 loop spans 12 amino acids. Germline CDR1 reads SGHTA; CDR2 reads FQGNSA. The germline V and J ends were trimmed by 8 bases and 4 bases, with 6 bases remaining between them. Here the CDR3 reads CASGQYNSPLHF. In DNA, the CDR3 is TGTGCCAGCGGACAGTATAATTCACCCCTCCACTTT.

This chain links TRBV28 with TRBJ2-7, with D perhaps matching TRBD1 (5 bases). The CDR3 is made up of 13 amino acids. In germline, CDR1 is MDHEN, CDR2 SYDVKM. Trimming shortened V by 6 bases and J by 1 base, and 10 bases separated the two germline ends. The CDR3 nucleotides are TGTGCCAGCAGAAATAGGGGATCCTACGAGCAGTACTTC. It codes for CASRNRGSYEQYF.

This chain links TRBV7-2 with TRBJ1-1, with 9 bases lining up with TRBD1. Germline V gives CDR1 SGHTA, CDR2 FQGNSA. The J segment lost 2 bases and the V segment lost 5 bases, leaving 9 bases of the junction unmatched. The CDR3 has 16 residues. The CDR3 DNA reads TGTGCCAGCAGCCTCAAGCACAGGGGGCCTAACACTGAAGCTTTCTTT. Protein sequence: CASSLKHRGPNTEAFF.

The chain links TRBV29-1 to TRBJ1-1; 7 nucleotides match TRBD1. Losses at the gene ends were 6 bases for V and 7 bases for J; bases not matched to a gene: 20. Germline CDR1 reads SQVTM; CDR2 reads ANQGSEA. CDR3 size: 16 residues. The CDR3 spells CSVQPRGHTETLEAFF. For the CDR3, the DNA is TGCAGCGTCCAACCTAGGGGGCACACGGAAACCCTTGAAGCTTTCTTT.

The gene calls are TRBV5-1 and TRBJ2-5; 9 bases align to TRBD1. Germline CDR1 reads SGHRS; CDR2 reads YFSETQ. This CDR3 contains 15 residues. Trimming at V came to 4 bases and at J to 2 bases, leaving 6 bases not matched to a gene. For the CDR3, the DNA is TGCGCCAGCAGCAGGACAGGGGCTGAACAAGAGACCCAGTACTTC. It codes for CASSRTGAEQETQYF.

The V and J genes are TRBV4-3 and TRBJ2-2; 7 nucleotides match TRBD2. There are 16 residues in the CDR3. The germline V gene encodes CDR1 LGHNA and CDR2 YSLEER. J gave up 7 bases and V 0 bases, and 8 bases lay outside the gene matches. CDR3 nucleotide sequence: TGCGCCAGCAGCCAAGAGAGACTAGCCTCGGGCGGGGAGCTGTTTTTT. This gives the protein CASSQERLASGGELFF.

The CDR3 coding sequence is TGTGCCAGCAGTAGGGGACAGGGGGGCAATTCACCCCTCCACTTT. Translating gives CASSRGQGGNSPLHF. The V call is TRBV6-5, the J call TRBJ1-6; 11 nucleotides agree with TRBD1. With 5 bases clipped from V and 7 bases from J, the junction kept 4 bases outside the gene matches. Germline loops: CDR1 MNHEY, CDR2 SVGAGI. The CDR3 is 15 amino acids.

This chain joins TRBV27 and TRBJ1-5; 9 positions agree with TRBD1. CDR1 is MNHEY and CDR2 is SMNVEV in the germline V gene (reference sequence). Unmatched junction bases numbered 12, after V lost 4 bases and J lost 2 bases. This CDR3 has 18 amino acids. The CDR3 nucleotides are TGTGCCAGCAGTTCCGGACAGGGGACGCGTTTCGGCAATCAGCCCCAGCATTTT. The encoded protein is CASSSGQGTRFGNQPQHF.

This chain joins TRBV19 and TRBJ1-2; 7 bases are a match to TRBD1. Per germline, CDR1 LNHDA and CDR2 SQIVND (reference sequence). The CDR3 length is 15 residues. V gave up 8 bases and J gave up 1 base; unmatched junction bases: 10. CDR3: CASQGGDSFNYGYTF. CDR3 sequence (DNA): TGTGCCAGTCAGGGGGGCGACTCATTTAACTATGGCTACACCTTC.